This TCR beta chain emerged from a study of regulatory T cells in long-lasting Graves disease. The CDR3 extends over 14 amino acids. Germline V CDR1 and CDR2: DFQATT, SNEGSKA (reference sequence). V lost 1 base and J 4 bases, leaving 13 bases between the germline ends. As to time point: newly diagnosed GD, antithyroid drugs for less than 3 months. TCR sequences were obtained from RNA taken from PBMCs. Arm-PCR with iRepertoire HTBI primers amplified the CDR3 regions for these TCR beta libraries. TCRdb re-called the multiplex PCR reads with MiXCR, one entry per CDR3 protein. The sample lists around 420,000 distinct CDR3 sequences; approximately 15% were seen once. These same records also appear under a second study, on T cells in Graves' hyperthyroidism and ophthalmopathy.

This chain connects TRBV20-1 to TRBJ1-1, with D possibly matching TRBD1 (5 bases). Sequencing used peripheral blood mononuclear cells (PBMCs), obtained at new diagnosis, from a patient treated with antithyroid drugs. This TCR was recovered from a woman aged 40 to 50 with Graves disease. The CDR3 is CSARVGSGFTEAFF. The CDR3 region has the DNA TGCAGTGCTAGAGTTGGGTCAGGGTTCACTGAAGCTTTCTTT.